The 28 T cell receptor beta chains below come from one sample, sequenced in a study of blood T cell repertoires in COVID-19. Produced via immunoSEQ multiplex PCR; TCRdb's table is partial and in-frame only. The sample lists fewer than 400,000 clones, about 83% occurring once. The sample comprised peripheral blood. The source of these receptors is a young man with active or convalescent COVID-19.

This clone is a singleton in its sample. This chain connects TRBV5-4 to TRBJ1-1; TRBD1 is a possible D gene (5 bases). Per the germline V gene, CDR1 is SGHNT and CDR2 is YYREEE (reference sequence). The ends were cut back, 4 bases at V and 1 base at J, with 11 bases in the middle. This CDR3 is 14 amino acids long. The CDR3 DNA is TGTGCCAGCAGCCTGGGGACTCAGAACACTGAAGCTTTCTTT. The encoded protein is CASSLGTQNTEAFF.

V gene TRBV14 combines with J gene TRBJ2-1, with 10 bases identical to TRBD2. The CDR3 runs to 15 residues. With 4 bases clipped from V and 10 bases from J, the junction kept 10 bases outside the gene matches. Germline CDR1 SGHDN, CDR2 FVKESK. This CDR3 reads CASSLHGGLAREQFF. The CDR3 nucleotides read TGTGCCAGCAGCCTCCACGGGGGACTAGCGAGGGAGCAGTTCTTC.

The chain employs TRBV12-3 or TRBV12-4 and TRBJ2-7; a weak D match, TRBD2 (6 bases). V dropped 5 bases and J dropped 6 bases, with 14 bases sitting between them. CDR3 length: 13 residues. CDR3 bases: TGTGCCAGCAGTCTGGGACTTGCCTCCGAGCAGTACTTC. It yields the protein CASSLGLASEQYF.

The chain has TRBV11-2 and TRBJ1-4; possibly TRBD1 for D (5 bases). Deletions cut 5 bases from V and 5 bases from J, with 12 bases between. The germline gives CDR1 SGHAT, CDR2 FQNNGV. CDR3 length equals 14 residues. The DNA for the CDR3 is TGTGCCAGCAGCCAGCCGACAGAGAATGAAAAACTGTTTTTT. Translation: CASSQPTENEKLFF.

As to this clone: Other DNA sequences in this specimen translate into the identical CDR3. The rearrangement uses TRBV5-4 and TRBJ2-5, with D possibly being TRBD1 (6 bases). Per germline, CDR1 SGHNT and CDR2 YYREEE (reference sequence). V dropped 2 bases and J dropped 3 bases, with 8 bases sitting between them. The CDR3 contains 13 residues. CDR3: CASSFSGEETQYF. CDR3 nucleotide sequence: TGTGCCAGCAGCTTCTCAGGGGAAGAGACCCAGTACTTC.

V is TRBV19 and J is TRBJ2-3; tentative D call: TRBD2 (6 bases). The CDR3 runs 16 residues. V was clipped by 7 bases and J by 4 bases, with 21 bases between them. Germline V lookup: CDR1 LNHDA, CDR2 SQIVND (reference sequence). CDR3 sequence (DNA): TGTGCCAGTACGGACGGGAGCAGAAGAGATGCAGATACGCAGTATTTT. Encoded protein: CASTDGSRRDADTQYF.

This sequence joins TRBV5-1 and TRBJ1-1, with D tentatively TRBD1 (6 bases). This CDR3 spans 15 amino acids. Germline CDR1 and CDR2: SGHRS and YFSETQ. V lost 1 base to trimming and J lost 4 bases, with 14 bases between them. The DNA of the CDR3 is TGCGCCAGCAGCTTGTTCGGGGGGCTTGGCACTGAAGCTTTCTTT. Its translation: CASSLFGGLGTEAFF.

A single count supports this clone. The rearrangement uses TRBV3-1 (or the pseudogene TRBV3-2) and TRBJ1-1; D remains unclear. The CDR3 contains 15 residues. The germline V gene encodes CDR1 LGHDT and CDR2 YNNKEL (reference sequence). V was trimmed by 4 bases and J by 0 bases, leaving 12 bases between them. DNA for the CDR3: TGTGCCAGCAGCCCCCACAACGACATGAACACTGAAGCTTTCTTT. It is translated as CASSPHNDMNTEAFF.

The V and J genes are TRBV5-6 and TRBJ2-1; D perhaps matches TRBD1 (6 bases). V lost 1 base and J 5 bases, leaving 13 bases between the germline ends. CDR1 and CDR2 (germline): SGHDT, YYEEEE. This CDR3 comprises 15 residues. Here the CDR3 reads CASSLREGVDNEQFF. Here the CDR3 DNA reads TGTGCCAGCAGCTTGAGAGAGGGGGTAGACAATGAGCAGTTCTTC.

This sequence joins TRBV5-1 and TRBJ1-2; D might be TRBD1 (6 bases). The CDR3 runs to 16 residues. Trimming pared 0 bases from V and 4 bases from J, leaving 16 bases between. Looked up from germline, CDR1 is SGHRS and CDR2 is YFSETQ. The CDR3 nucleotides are TGCGCCAGCAGCTTGGGTTTCCAGGGGAGTAGCTATGGCTACACCTTC. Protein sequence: CASSLGFQGSSYGYTF. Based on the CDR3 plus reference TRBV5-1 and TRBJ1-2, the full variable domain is KAGVTQTPRYLIKTRGQQVTLSCSPISGHRSVSWYQQTPGQGLQFLFEYFSETQRNKGNFPGRFSGRQFSNSRSEMNVSTLELGDSALYLCASSLGFQGSSYGYTFGSGTRLTVV.

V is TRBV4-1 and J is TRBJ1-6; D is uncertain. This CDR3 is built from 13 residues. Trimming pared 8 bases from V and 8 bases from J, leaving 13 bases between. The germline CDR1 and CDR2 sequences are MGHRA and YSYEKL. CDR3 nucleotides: TGCGCCAGCTCCCCGGGGATGGATTCACCCCTCCACTTT. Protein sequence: CASSPGMDSPLHF.

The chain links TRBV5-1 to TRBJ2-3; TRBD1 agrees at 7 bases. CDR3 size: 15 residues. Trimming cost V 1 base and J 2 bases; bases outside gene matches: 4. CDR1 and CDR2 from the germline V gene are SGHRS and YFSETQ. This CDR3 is CASSLYRGFTDTQYF. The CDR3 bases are TGCGCCAGCAGCTTGTACAGGGGATTCACAGATACGCAGTATTTT.

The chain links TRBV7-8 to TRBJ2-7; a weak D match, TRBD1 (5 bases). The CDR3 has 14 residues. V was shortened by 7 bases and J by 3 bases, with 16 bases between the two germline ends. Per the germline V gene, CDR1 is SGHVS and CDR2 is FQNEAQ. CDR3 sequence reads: CASTLRGLSYEQYF. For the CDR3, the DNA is TGTGCCAGCACCCTTAGGGGTCTAAGCTACGAGCAGTACTTC.

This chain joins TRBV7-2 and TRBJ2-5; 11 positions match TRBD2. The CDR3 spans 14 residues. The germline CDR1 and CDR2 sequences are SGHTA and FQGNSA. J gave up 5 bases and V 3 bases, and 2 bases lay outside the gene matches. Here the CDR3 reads CASSFSGGAETQYF. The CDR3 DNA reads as TGTGCCAGCAGCTTTAGCGGGGGGGCGGAGACCCAGTACTTC.

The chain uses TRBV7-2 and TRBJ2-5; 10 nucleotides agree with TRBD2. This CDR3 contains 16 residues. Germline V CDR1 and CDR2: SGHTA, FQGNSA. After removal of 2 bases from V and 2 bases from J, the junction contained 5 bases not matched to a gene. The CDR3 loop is CASSLRLAGDQETQYF. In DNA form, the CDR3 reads TGTGCCAGCAGCTTAAGGCTAGCGGGGGATCAAGAGACCCAGTACTTC.

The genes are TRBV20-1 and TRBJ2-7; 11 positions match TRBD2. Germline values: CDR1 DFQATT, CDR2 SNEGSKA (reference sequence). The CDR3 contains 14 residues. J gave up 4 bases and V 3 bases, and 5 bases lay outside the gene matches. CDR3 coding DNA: TGCAGTGCTAGTCCTACTAGCGGGGGTTACGAGCAGTACTTC. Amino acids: CSASPTSGGYEQYF.

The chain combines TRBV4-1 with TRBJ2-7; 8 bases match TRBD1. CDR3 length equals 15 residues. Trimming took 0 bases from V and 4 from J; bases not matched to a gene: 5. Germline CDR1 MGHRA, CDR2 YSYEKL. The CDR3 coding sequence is TGCGCCAGCAGCCAAGAGGCAGGGGGCATTTACGAGCAGTACTTC. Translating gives CASSQEAGGIYEQYF.

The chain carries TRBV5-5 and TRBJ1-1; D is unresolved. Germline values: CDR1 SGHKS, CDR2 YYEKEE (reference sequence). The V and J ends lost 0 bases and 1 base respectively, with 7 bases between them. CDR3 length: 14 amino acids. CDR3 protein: CASSLGWQNTEAFF. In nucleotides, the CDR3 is TGTGCCAGCAGCTTGGGGTGGCAGAACACTGAAGCTTTCTTT. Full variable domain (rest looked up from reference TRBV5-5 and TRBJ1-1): DAGVTQSPTHLIKTRGQQVTLRCSPISGHKSVSWYQQVLGQGPQFIFQYYEKEERGRGNFPDRFSARQFPNYSSELNVNALLLGDSALYLCASSLGWQNTEAFFGQGTRLTVV.

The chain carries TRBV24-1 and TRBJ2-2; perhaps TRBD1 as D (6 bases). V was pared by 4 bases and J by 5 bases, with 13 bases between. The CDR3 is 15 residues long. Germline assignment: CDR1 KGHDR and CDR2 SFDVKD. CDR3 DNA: TGTGCCACCAGTGACCCCAGGGGATATACCGGGGAGCTGTTTTTT. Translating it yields CATSDPRGYTGELFF.

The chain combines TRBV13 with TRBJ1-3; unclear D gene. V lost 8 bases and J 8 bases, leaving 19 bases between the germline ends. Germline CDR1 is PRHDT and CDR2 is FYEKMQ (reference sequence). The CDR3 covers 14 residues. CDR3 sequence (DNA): TGTGCCAGCGCTCAAGGAGGGTTGTCGGACACCATATATTTT. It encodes CASAQGGLSDTIYF.

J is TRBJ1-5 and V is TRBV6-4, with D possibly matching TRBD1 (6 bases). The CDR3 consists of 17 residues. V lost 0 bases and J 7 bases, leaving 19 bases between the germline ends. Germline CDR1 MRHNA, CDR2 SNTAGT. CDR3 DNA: TGTGCCAGCAGTGACTCGAAAGTCAGGGGAGTTCGACAGCCCCAGCATTTT. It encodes CASSDSKVRGVRQPQHF.

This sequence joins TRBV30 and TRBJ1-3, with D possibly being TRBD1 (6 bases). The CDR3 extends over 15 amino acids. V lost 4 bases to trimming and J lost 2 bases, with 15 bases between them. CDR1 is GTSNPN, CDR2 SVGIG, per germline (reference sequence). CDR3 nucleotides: TGTGCCTGGAAAAGGGGGGGTTTGGCTGGAAACACCATATATTTT. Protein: CAWKRGGLAGNTIYF.

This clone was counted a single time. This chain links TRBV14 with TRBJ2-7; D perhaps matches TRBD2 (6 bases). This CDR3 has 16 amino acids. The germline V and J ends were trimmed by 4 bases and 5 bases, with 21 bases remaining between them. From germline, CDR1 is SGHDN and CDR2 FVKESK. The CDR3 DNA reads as TGTGCCAGCAGCCCGCGACTAGAGCGCCGTCCTGACGAGCAGTACTTC. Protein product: CASSPRLERRPDEQYF.

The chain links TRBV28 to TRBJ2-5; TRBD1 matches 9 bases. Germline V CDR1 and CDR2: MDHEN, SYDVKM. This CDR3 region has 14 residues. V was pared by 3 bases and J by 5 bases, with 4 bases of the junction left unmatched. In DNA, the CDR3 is TGTGCCAGCAGTTTGGGGACAGGGACGGAGACCCAGTACTTC. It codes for CASSLGTGTETQYF.

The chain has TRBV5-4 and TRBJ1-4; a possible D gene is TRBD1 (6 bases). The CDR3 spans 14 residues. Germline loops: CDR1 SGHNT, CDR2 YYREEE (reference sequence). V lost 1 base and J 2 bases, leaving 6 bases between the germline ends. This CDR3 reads CASSLQGTNEKLFF. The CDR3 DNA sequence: TGTGCCAGCAGCTTGCAGGGGACTAATGAAAAACTGTTTTTT. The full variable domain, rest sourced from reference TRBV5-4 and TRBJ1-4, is ETGVTQSPTHLIKTRGQQVTLRCSSQSGHNTVSWYQQALGQGPQFIFQYYREEENGRGNFPPRFSGLQFPNYSSELNVNALELDDSALYLCASSLQGTNEKLFFGSGTQLSVL.

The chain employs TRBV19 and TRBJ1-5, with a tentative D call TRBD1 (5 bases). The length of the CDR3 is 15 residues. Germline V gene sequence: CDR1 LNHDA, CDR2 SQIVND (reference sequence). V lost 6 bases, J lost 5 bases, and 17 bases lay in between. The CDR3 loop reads CASRSDRGPHQPQHF. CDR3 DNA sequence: TGTGCCAGTAGGTCCGACAGAGGCCCCCATCAGCCCCAGCATTTT.

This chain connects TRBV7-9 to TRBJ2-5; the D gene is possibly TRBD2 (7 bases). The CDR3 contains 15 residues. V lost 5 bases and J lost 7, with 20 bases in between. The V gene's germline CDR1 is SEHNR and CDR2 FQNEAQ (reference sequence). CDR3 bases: TGTGCCAGCAGCCCTAACAGGGAAAGGGAGGGGACCCAGTACTTC. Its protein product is CASSPNREREGTQYF.

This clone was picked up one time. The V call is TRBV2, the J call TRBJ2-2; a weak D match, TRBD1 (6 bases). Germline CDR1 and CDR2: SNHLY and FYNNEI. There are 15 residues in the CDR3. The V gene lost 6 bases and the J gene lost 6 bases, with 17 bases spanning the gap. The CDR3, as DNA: TGTGCCAGCAGGACGGGGCAGGGGATGGCCGGGGAGCTGTTTTTT. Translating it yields CASRTGQGMAGELFF. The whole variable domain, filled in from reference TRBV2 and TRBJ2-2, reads EPEVTQTPSHQVTQMGQEVILRCVPISNHLYFYWYRQILGQKVEFLVSFYNNEISEKSEIFDDQFSVERPDGSNFTLKIRSTKLEDSAMYFCASRTGQGMAGELFFGEGSRLTVL.